The rows below give T cell receptor beta chains drawn from one sample of a study of neurological immune-mediated disorders. TCRdb redid the calling of the 5' RACE reads with MiXCR, one entry per CDR3 protein. Counted here are some 28,000 distinct CDR3 sequences, 20% to 25% occurring once; the ten biggest clones make up roughly 29%. The source material was CD4+ T cells from blood. The receptors originated from a man aged 50 to 60 with HTLV-1-associated myelopathy (HAM/TSP). Both conserved end residues are part of each CDR3. A D gene is named only where the DNA matches it firmly. The size of a clone is reported for some rows only, either as once, few or many, or as a class for expanded clones.

v_call	clone_size	j_call	d_call	cdr3_aa	cdr3_nt
TRBV24-1	.	TRBJ2-3	.	CATSDPATVGGTQYF	TGTGCCACCAGTGATCCCGCTACCGTCGGCGGTACGCAGTATTTT
TRBV12-3/TRBV12-4	many	TRBJ1-1	.	CASSQLGTPMNTEAFF	TGTGCCAGCAGTCAATTGGGGACACCAATGAACACTGAAGCTTTCTTT
TRBV5-6	many	TRBJ1-2	TRBD1	CASSYTDRAGGYTF	TGTGCCAGCAGCTATACTGACAGGGCGGGTGGCTACACCTTC
TRBV3-1	many	TRBJ1-1	.	CASSQDWGPNTEAFF	TGTGCCAGCAGCCAAGATTGGGGGCCGAACACTGAAGCTTTCTTT
TRBV5-1	many	TRBJ2-1	TRBD2	CASGLADHNEQFF	TGCGCCAGCGGACTAGCGGACCACAATGAGCAGTTCTTC
TRBV5-5	.	TRBJ1-1	.	CASTGDRTEAFF	TGTGCCAGCACAGGGGATCGGACTGAAGCTTTCTTT
TRBV7-9	.	TRBJ1-1	TRBD1	CASSLVQGMNTEAFF	TGTGCCAGCAGCTTAGTACAGGGGATGAACACTGAAGCTTTCTTT
TRBV6-1	.	TRBJ2-7	TRBD1	CASSPGTGSTYEQYF	TGTGCCAGCAGTCCTGGGACAGGCTCTACCTACGAGCAGTACTTC
TRBV7-2	many	TRBJ1-1	.	CASTIYTNTEAFF	TGTGCCAGCACCATTTACACTAACACTGAAGCTTTCTTT
TRBV5-1	many	TRBJ2-1	TRBD2	CASSLLGLAGSGSYNEQFF	TGCGCCAGCAGCTTGTTAGGACTAGCGGGTTCGGGGTCCTACAATGAGCAGTTCTTC
TRBV19	.	TRBJ1-1	.	CASIREANTEAFF	TGTGCCAGTATCCGGGAGGCGAACACTGAAGCTTTCTTT
TRBV5-1	many	TRBJ1-1	TRBD1	CASSSSTGARVNTEAFF	TGCGCCAGCAGCTCGTCGACAGGGGCCAGGGTAAACACTGAAGCTTTCTTT
TRBV5-1	.	TRBJ1-6	.	CASSLREIPAAPLHF	TGCGCCAGCAGCTTAAGGGAGATACCCGCGGCACCCCTCCACTTT
TRBV18	many	TRBJ1-1	.	CASSPPYLRRGTEAFF	TGTGCCAGCTCACCACCGTACCTGCGACGGGGCACTGAAGCTTTCTTT
TRBV5-1	once	TRBJ1-1	.	CASSSSGGGTSFF	TGCGCCAGCAGCTCCTCGGGGGGGGGTACGTCTTTCTTT
TRBV5-1	many	TRBJ1-2	TRBD1	CASSPGDRGDGYTF	TGCGCCAGCAGCCCAGGTGACAGGGGGGACGGCTACACCTTC
TRBV6-6	many	TRBJ2-7	.	CASWADSAYEQYF	TGTGCCAGCTGGGCCGACAGCGCCTACGAGCAGTACTTC
TRBV6-1	.	TRBJ1-5	TRBD1	CASGGTGGQPQHF	TGTGCCAGCGGCGGGACAGGAGGTCAGCCCCAGCATTTT
TRBV20-1	.	TRBJ2-7	.	CSARDSYEQYF	TGCAGTGCTCGGGACTCCTACGAGCAGTACTTC
TRBV5-1	many	TRBJ2-7	TRBD2	CASSIDGGIAGEQYF	TGCGCCAGCAGCATCGACGGGGGGATAGCGGGCGAGCAGTACTTC
TRBV4-1	.	TRBJ1-3	.	CASSQDRDTLSGNTIYF	TGCGCCAGCAGCCAAGATCGAGACACCCTCTCTGGAAACACCATATATTTT
TRBV6-6	many	TRBJ1-1	.	CASSDPRGRAGITEAFF	TGTGCCAGCAGTGACCCCAGGGGAAGGGCGGGGATAACTGAAGCTTTCTTT
TRBV5-1	.	TRBJ1-2	.	CASSPGRSLYGYTF	TGCGCCAGCAGCCCGGGACGGTCTCTTTATGGCTACACCTTC
TRBV20-1	many	TRBJ1-1	.	CSARFGSTEAFF	TGCAGTGCTAGATTTGGGTCCACTGAAGCTTTCTTT
TRBV6-6	many	TRBJ2-7	.	CASSYGGKQYF	TGTGCCAGCAGTTACGGAGGGAAGCAGTACTTC
TRBV7-2	.	TRBJ2-7	.	CASSFARAYEQYF	TGTGCCAGCAGCTTCGCCAGGGCCTACGAGCAGTACTTC
TRBV6-5	many	TRBJ2-2	TRBD1	CASRGLGGQVVSAGELFF	TGTGCCAGCAGGGGGCTGGGGGGACAGGTTGTTTCCGCCGGGGAGCTGTTTTTT
TRBV20-1	many	TRBJ1-5	.	CSARDREGNGPQHF	TGCAGTGCTAGAGATCGTGAGGGGAATGGCCCCCAGCATTTT
TRBV7-2	many	TRBJ1-1	TRBD1	CASSLDDRGAAFF	TGTGCCAGCAGCTTAGACGACAGGGGCGCGGCTTTCTTT
TRBV29-1	many	TRBJ1-1	.	CSAEFNTEAFF	TGCAGCGCCGAATTTAACACTGAAGCTTTCTTT
TRBV19	.	TRBJ2-3	.	CASSNRGTGTDTQYF	TGTGCCAGTAGTAATCGGGGGACAGGCACAGATACGCAGTATTTT
TRBV19	.	TRBJ1-2	.	CASSPRGTGYGYTF	TGTGCCAGTAGCCCGAGGGGTACCGGCTATGGCTACACCTTC
TRBV5-1	.	TRBJ1-2	.	CASSLGWETYGYTF	TGCGCCAGCAGCTTGGGTTGGGAGACTTATGGCTACACCTTC
TRBV5-4	large	TRBJ2-7	.	CASSSDGPSGEQYF	TGTGCCAGCAGCTCAGACGGACCTTCGGGAGAGCAGTACTTC
TRBV9	many	TRBJ2-2	.	CASSVAVQGYTGELFF	TGTGCCAGCAGCGTAGCGGTACAGGGTTACACCGGGGAGCTGTTTTTT
TRBV5-1	many	TRBJ2-5	TRBD2	CASSSTSGVGETQYF	TGCGCCAGCAGCTCGACTAGCGGGGTTGGAGAGACCCAGTACTTC
TRBV20-1	.	TRBJ1-5	.	CSALRLVGTVNNQPQHF	TGCAGCGCCCTTCGTCTGGTCGGCACAGTTAACAATCAGCCCCAGCATTTT
TRBV12-3/TRBV12-4	many	TRBJ2-1	.	CATCEGAARREQFF	TGTGCCACATGTGAGGGAGCGGCGCGCAGGGAGCAGTTCTTC
TRBV21-1	many	TRBJ1-1	.	CASSLLTGLNTEAFF	TGTGCCAGCAGCCTCTTGACAGGCCTGAACACTGAAGCTTTCTTT
TRBV7-9	many	TRBJ1-1	.	CASSLDGGRGGTEAFF	TGTGCCAGCAGCTTAGACGGGGGGCGCGGTGGAACTGAAGCTTTCTTT
TRBV5-1	many	TRBJ1-5	.	CASSLGLAGYQPQHF	TGCGCCAGCAGCTTGGGGTTGGCAGGGTATCAGCCCCAGCATTTT
TRBV5-6	.	TRBJ1-3	.	CASSFGSSGNTIYF	TGTGCCAGCAGCTTTGGCAGCTCTGGAAACACCATATATTTT
TRBV20-1	many	TRBJ2-4	.	CSAPPPRALAKNIQYF	TGCAGTGCACCGCCCCCCAGGGCTCTAGCCAAAAACATTCAGTACTTC
TRBV5-1	medium-sized	TRBJ2-1	.	CASSLEGGVSYNEQFF	TGCGCCAGCAGCTTGGAGGGGGGAGTATCCTACAATGAGCAGTTCTTC
TRBV15	many	TRBJ1-1	.	CATSRGVPHTRAATEAFF	TGTGCCACCAGCAGAGGTGTTCCGCACACCCGGGCGGCGACTGAAGCTTTCTTT
TRBV6-6	.	TRBJ1-5	TRBD1	CASTDRGQAQPQHF	TGTGCCAGCACAGACAGGGGGCAAGCTCAGCCCCAGCATTTT
TRBV29-1	few	TRBJ2-7	.	CSAQTGGEQYF	TGCAGCGCTCAGACCGGCGGTGAGCAGTACTTC
TRBV5-1	many	TRBJ2-3	TRBD2	CASRSPKSRTSGSPGIDTQYF	TGCGCCAGCAGAAGTCCCAAATCGCGGACTAGCGGGAGTCCGGGGATAGATACGCAGTATTTT
TRBV20-1	many	TRBJ1-3	.	CSASVPPGNTIYF	TGCAGTGCTTCGGTCCCGCCTGGAAACACCATATATTTT
TRBV5-1	many	TRBJ2-7	TRBD2	CASSLQGTSAYYEQYF	TGCGCCAGCAGCTTGCAGGGGACTAGCGCTTACTACGAGCAGTACTTC
TRBV27	many	TRBJ1-6	.	CASSLPQGSGSPLHF	TGTGCCAGCAGTTTACCCCAGGGAAGCGGATCACCCCTCCACTTT
TRBV5-1	.	TRBJ2-3	TRBD1	CASTPGTGTDTQYF	TGCGCCAGTACCCCTGGGACAGGGACAGATACGCAGTATTTT
TRBV12-3/TRBV12-4	.	TRBJ1-2	.	CASTPRWVTYGYTF	TGTGCCAGCACCCCCCGGTGGGTTACCTATGGCTACACCTTC
TRBV27	many	TRBJ1-1	TRBD1	CASSPTGPSTEAFF	TGTGCCAGCAGCCCGACAGGGCCGAGCACTGAAGCTTTCTTT